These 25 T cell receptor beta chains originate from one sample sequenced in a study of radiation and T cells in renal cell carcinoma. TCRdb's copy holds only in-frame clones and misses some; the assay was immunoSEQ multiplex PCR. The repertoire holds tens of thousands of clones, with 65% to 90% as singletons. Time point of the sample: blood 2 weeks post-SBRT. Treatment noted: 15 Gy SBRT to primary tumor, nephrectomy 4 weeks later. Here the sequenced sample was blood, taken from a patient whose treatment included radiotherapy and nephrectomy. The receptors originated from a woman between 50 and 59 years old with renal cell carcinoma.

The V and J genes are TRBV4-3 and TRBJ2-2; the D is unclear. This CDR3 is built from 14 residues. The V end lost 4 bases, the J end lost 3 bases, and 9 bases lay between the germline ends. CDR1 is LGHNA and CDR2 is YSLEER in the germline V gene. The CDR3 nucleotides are TGCGCCAGCAGCCCTGGGTTACACACCGGGGAGCTGTTTTTT. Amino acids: CASSPGLHTGELFF.

This chain's CDR3 is CSVAGGQTNQPQHF. DNA of the CDR3: TGCAGCGTTGCGGGGGGACAGACAAATCAGCCCCAGCATTTT. This chain connects TRBV29-1 to TRBJ1-5; the match to TRBD1 covers 7 bases. Germline V lookup: CDR1 SQVTM, CDR2 ANQGSEA. The CDR3 is made up of 14 amino acids. V dropped 4 bases and J dropped 4; count of bases not matched to a gene: 7.

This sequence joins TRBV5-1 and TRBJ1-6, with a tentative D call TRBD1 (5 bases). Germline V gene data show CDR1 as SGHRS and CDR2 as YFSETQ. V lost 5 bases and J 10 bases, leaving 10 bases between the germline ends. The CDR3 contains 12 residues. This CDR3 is CASSITGSPLHF. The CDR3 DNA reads TGCGCCAGCAGTATTACAGGCTCACCCCTCCACTTT.

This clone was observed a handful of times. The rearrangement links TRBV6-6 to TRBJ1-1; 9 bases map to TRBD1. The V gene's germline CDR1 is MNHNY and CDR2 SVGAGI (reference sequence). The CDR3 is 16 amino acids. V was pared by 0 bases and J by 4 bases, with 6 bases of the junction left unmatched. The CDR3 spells CASSYSPGQGFTEAFF. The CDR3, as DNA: TGTGCCAGCAGTTACTCGCCGGGACAGGGATTCACTGAAGCTTTCTTT.

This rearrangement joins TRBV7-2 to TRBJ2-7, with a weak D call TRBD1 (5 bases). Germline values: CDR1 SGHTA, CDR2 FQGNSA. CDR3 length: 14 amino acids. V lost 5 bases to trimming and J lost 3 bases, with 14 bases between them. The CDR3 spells CASSAGNSGYEQYF. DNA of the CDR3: TGTGCCAGCAGCGCAGGGAACTCGGGCTACGAGCAGTACTTC.

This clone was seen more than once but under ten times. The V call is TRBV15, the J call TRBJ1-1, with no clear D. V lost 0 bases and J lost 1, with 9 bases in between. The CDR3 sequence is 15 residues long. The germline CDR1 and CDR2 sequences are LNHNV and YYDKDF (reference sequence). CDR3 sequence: CATSRDLAGNTEAFF. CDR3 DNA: TGTGCCACCAGCAGAGATCTCGCGGGGAACACTGAAGCTTTCTTT.

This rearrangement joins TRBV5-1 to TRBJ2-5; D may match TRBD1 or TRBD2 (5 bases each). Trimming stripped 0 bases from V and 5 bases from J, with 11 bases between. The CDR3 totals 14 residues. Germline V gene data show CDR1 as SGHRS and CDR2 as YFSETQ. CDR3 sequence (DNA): TGCGCCAGCAGCTTGGAGGGGCGCGGGGAGACCCAGTACTTC. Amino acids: CASSLEGRGETQYF.

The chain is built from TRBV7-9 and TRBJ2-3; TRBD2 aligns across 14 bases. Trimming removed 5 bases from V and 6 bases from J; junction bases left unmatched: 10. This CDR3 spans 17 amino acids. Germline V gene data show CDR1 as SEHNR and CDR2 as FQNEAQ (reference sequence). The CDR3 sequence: CASSHAGLAGVGDTQYF. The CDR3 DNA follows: TGTGCCAGCAGCCACGCGGGACTAGCGGGAGTAGGGGATACGCAGTATTTT. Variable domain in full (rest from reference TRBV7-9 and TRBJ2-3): DTGVSQNPRHKITKRGQNVTFRCDPISEHNRLYWYRQTLGQGPEFLTYFQNEAQLEKSRLLSDRFSAERPKGSFSTLEIQRTEQGDSAMYLCASSHAGLAGVGDTQYFGPGTRLTVL.

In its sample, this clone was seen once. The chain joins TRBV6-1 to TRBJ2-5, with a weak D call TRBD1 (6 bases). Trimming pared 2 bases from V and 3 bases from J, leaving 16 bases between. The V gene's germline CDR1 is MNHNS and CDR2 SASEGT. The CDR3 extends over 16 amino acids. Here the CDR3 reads CASSELAGTPKETQYF. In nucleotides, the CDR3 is TGTGCCAGCAGTGAATTGGCCGGGACACCAAAAGAGACCCAGTACTTC.

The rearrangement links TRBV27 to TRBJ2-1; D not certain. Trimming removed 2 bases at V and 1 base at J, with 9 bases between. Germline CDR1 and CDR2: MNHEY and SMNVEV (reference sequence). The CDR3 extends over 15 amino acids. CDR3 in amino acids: CASSLRITSYNEQFF. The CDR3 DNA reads TGTGCCAGCAGTTTACGGATCACTTCCTACAATGAGCAGTTCTTC.

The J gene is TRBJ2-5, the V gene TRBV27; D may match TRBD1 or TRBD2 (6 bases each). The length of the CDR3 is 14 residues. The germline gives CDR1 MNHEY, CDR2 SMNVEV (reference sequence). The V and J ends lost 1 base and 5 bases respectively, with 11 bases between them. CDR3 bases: TGTGCCAGCAGTTTATGGGGGGCCGGGGAGACCCAGTACTTC. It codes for CASSLWGAGETQYF.

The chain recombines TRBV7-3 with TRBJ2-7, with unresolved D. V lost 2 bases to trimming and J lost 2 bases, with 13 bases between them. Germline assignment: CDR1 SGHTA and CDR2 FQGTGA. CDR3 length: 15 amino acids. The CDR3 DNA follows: TGTGCCAGCAGCTTAGAAGTCGGCCAGGCCTACGAGCAGTACTTC. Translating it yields CASSLEVGQAYEQYF.

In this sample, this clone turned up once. CDR3 sequence (DNA): TGTGCCAGCTCACCACCTAGTGGGAGGGGAAACAATGAGCAGTTCTTC. Protein sequence: CASSPPSGRGNNEQFF. The chain couples TRBV18 to TRBJ2-1; 7 nucleotides agree with TRBD2. This CDR3 comprises 16 residues. Losses at the gene ends were 0 bases for V and 5 bases for J; bases not matched to a gene: 7. Germline CDR1 and CDR2: KGHSH and LQKENI. Full variable domain (rest looked up from reference TRBV18 and TRBJ2-1): NAGVMQNPRHLVRRRGQEARLRCSPMKGHSHVYWYRQLPEEGLKFMVYLQKENIIDESGMPKERFSAEFPKEGPSILRIQQVVRGDSAAYFCASSPPSGRGNNEQFFGPGTRLTVL.

Here the CDR3 reads CASSSGDRPYSEKLFF. DNA of the CDR3: TGTGCCAGCAGCTCCGGGGACAGGCCTTATTCTGAAAAACTGTTTTTT. The chain has TRBV7-9 and TRBJ1-4; 8 positions match TRBD1. Germline CDR1 and CDR2: SEHNR and FQNEAQ (reference sequence). The V and J ends lost 4 bases and 7 bases, in that order; junction bases with no gene match: 11. This CDR3 contains 16 residues.

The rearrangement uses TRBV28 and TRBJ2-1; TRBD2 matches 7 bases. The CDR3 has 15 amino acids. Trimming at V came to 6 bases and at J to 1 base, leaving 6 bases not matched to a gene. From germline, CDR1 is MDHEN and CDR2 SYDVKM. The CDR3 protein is CASRWGEGSYNEQFF. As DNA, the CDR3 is TGTGCCAGCAGGTGGGGGGAGGGGTCCTACAATGAGCAGTTCTTC.

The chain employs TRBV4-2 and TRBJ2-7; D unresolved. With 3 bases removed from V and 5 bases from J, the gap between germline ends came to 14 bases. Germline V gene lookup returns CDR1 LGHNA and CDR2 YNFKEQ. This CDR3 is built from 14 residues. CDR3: CASSHQTNLDEQYF. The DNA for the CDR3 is TGTGCCAGCAGCCACCAGACAAATCTCGACGAGCAGTACTTC.

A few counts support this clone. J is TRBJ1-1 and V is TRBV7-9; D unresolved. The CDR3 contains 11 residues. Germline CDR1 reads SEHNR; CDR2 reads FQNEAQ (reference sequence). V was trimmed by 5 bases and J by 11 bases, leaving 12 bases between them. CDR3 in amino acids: CASSEAVEAFF. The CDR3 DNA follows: TGTGCCAGCAGCGAGGCCGTCGAGGCTTTCTTT.

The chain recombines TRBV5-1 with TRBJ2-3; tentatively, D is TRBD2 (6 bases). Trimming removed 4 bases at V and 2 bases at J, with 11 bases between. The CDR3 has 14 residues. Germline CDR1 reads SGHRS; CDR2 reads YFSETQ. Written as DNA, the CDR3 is TGCGCCAGCAGCACCTCGGGGGACACAGATACGCAGTATTTT. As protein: CASSTSGDTDTQYF.

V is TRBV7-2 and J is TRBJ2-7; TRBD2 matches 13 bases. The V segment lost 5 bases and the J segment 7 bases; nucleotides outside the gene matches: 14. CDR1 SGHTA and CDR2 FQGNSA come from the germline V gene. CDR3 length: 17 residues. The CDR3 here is CASSNARTSGSLGEQYF. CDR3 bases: TGTGCCAGCAGCAATGCGAGGACTAGCGGGAGCCTGGGGGAGCAGTACTTC.

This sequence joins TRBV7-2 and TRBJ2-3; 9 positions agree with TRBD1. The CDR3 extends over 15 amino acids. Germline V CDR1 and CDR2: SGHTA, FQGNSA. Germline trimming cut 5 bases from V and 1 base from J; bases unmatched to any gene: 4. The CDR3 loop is CASSRDRVGTDTQYF. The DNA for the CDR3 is TGTGCCAGCAGCCGGGACAGGGTAGGCACAGATACGCAGTATTTT. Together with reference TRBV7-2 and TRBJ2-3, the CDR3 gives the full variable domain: GAGVSQSPSNKVTEKGKDVELRCDPISGHTALYWYRQSLGQGLEFLIYFQGNSAPDKSGLPSDRFSAERTGGSVSTLTIQRTQQEDSAVYLCASSRDRVGTDTQYFGPGTRLTVL.

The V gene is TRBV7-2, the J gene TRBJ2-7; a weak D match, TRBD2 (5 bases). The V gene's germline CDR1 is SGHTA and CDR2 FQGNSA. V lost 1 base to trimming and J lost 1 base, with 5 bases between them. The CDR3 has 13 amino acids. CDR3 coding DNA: TGTGCCAGCAGCTTAGAGCGGTCCTACGAGCAGTACTTC. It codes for CASSLERSYEQYF.

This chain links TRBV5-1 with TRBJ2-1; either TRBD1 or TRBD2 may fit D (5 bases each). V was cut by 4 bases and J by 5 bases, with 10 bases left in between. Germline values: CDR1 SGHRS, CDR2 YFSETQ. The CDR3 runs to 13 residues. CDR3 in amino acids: CASSLGTDNEQFF. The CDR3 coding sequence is TGCGCCAGCAGCCTCGGGACCGACAATGAGCAGTTCTTC.

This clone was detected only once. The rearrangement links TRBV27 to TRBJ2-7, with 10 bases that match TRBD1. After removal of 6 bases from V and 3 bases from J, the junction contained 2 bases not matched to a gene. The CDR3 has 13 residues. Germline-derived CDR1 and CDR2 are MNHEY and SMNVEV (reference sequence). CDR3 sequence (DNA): TGTGCCAGCAGGTGGACAGGGGGCTACGAGCAGTACTTC. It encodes CASRWTGGYEQYF.

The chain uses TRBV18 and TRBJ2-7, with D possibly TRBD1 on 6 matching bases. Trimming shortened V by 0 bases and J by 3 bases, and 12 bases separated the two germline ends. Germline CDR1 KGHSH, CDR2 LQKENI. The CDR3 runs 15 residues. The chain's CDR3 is CASSPPADRLYEQYF. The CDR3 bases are TGTGCCAGCTCACCACCGGCCGACAGGCTCTACGAGCAGTACTTC.

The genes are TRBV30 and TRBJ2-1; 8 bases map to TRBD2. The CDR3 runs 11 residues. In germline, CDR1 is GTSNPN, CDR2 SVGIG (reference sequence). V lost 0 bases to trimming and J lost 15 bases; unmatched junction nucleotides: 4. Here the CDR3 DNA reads TGTGCCTGGAGTGTAAGACTAGCGTCGTTCTTC. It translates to CAWSVRLASFF.